Reported below is one T cell receptor beta chain. Its antigen remains unidentified. An approximately 2.5 ml peripheral blood sample was drawn into PAXgene tubes per donor and stored at -80°C. Without any T cell sorting, total RNA was extracted from whole blood using the PAXgene blood miRNA kit on an automated QIAcube. Peripheral blood from monozygotic twin pairs concordant or discordant for inflammatory bowel disease was subjected to deep TCRalpha and TCRbeta repertoire profiling with unique molecular barcoding. Smoking habits were recorded for all twin pairs, with individuals classified as current, former or never smokers. The sample comes from a study of monozygotic twins with inflammatory bowel disease (dated by TCRdb to between 2018 and 2021). Regarding the complete study: The full study comprised 28 monozygotic twin pairs: nine German pairs (four IBD-concordant, five IBD-discordant) and 19 IBD-discordant Danish pairs. Within discordant pairs, disease-associated traits were sought mainly by comparing IBD patients with their genetically identical healthy co-twins. Each individual had, on average, about 151 000 unique TCRalpha sequences and 181 000 unique TCRbeta sequences available for analysis.

The CDR3 sequence holds 14 residues, the cysteine and phenylalanine included. No DNA is given. CDR1 and CDR2 were assigned from the germline V gene (reference sequence) as DFQATT and SNEGSKA. Points the paper makes about the study in general: Distinction between different T cell subtypes could not be achieved in the analysis. The results gave no support for a single strong signal or clonotype linked to IBD. No difference in repertoire similarity was observed between concordant and discordant twins, possibly owing to limited statistical power. Because patients received different immunosuppressive treatments, the repertoires may have picked up extra background noise and variability between individuals. Compared with healthy twins, IBD patients shared fewer clonotypes with other individuals, and the difference was most pronounced in patients with signs of disease activity. TCRbeta repertoire diversity, by inverse Simpson index, was decreased in IBD patients compared with their healthy co-twins.

The library came from 5' RACE. Preparation of each TCR library used around 3.5 ug of total RNA. For each sample, cDNA synthesis was carried out in eight separate reactions using SMARTScribe reverse transcriptase. During cDNA synthesis, unique molecular identifiers containing a 6-nucleotide sample barcode were introduced by template switching. TCRalpha and TCRbeta cDNA was amplified by two nested PCRs of around 16 and 10 cycles, with bead purification after each PCR. Before amplification, the cDNA was treated with uracil DNA-glycosylase and purified using the QIAquick PCR purification kit. The second PCR was the step at which Illumina TruSeq-compatible adapters and sample-specific barcodes were added. Library quality and concentration were assessed using TapeStation and Qubit, and approximately 5 ng of each library was pooled. Sequencing of pooled libraries was carried out on an Illumina HiSeq2500 single-index Rapid Run using 2 x 100 bp reads and custom sequencing primers. Per the authors' processing: MiGEC version 1.2.6 was used for UMI-based consensus assembly to correct PCR and sequencing errors. MiXCR version 2.1.1 was used for V(D)J alignment, clonotype assembly and CDR3 extraction. Normalisation of gene usage, clonotype sharing and MAIT/NKT TCR abundance was achieved by analysing the top 1000, 10 000 and 20 000 clonotypes per sample. Diversity was computed as the inverse Simpson index with the vegan R package after downsampling to 27 000 UMIs. Paired Mann-Whitney U tests were applied to discordant twin pairs, and Benjamini-Hochberg correction was used for multiple testing. Once TCRdb had reprocessed the reads, it stored one entry per CDR3 protein sequence and supplied no DNA. TCRdb's processing, not the authors' own work, is the source of the V and J calls. The sample's clone listing holds about 210,000 distinct CDR3 sequences. Jointly, the top ten make up 7.5% to 8% of the sample.

The chain uses TRBV20-1 and TRBJ1-1; TCRdb indicates TRBD1, and absent DNA this call remains unverified. The sequence was obtained from a human donor with ulcerative colitis or Crohn's disease, or a healthy co-twin of an affected twin (not recorded which). Sequenced input: blood. The CDR3 sequence is CSARILGQRAEAFF.